These 32 T cell receptor beta chains came from one sample sequenced in a study of blood T cell repertoires in COVID-19. Method: immunoSEQ multiplex PCR; TCRdb's copy keeps in-frame clones and lacks some. In the table there are 65,000 to 90,000 clones, 89% of which are singletons. The material sequenced was peripheral blood. These receptors were obtained from an elderly man with acute or convalescent COVID-19.

The J gene is TRBJ2-7, the V gene TRBV24-1, with 7 bases identical to TRBD1. The CDR3 has 13 amino acids. Germline V gene sequence: CDR1 KGHDR, CDR2 SFDVKD. V lost 5 bases to trimming and J lost 7 bases; unmatched junction nucleotides: 7. The CDR3 DNA sequence: TGTGCCACCAGTGTGACAGGGACGGGGGAGCAGTACTTC. This sequence encodes CATSVTGTGEQYF.

This chain uses TRBV5-4 with TRBJ2-2; TRBD1 might be the D (7 bases). The V gene's germline CDR1 is SGHNT and CDR2 YYREEE (reference sequence). The CDR3 is 14 amino acids. Trimming removed 4 bases from V and 3 bases from J, with 10 bases in between. This CDR3 is CASSQGDYTGELFF. The CDR3 bases are TGTGCCAGCAGCCAGGGGGACTACACCGGGGAGCTGTTTTTT.

The genes are TRBV14 and TRBJ2-7, with D uncertain. The germline V and J ends were trimmed by 1 base and 6 bases, with 10 bases remaining between them. Germline CDR1 and CDR2: SGHDN and FVKESK. The CDR3 totals 13 residues. The CDR3 reads CASSQVNLGEQYF. In DNA, the CDR3 is TGTGCCAGCAGCCAAGTCAATCTCGGCGAGCAGTACTTC.

The chain couples TRBV9 to TRBJ1-2, with D uncertain. The V gene's germline CDR1 is SGDLS and CDR2 YYNGEE. This CDR3 contains 13 residues. The germline V and J ends were trimmed by 0 bases and 1 base, with 4 bases remaining between them. The CDR3 coding sequence is TGTGCCAGCAGCGTAGGAGGTAACTATGGCTACACCTTC. This gives the protein CASSVGGNYGYTF. Based on the CDR3 plus reference TRBV9 and TRBJ1-2, the full variable domain is DSGVTQTPKHLITATGQRVTLRCSPRSGDLSVYWYQQSLDQGLQFLIQYYNGEERAKGNILERFSAQQFPDLHSELNLSSLELGDSALYFCASSVGGNYGYTFGSGTRLTVV.

The rearrangement links TRBV25-1 to TRBJ1-2; TRBD1 aligns across 7 bases. Germline CDR1 is MGHDK and CDR2 is SYGVNS. With V trimmed by 5 bases and J by 8 bases, 14 bases remained unmatched. The CDR3 is 15 amino acids. The CDR3 DNA is TGTGCCAGCAGTTTGGACCACACAGGGGCGGGAGGCTACACCTTC. Translating it yields CASSLDHTGAGGYTF.

A single count supports this clone. V gene TRBV9 combines with J gene TRBJ2-2; a possible D gene is TRBD2 (6 bases). Trimming removed 4 bases from V and 3 bases from J, with 13 bases in between. Germline CDR1 and CDR2: SGDLS and YYNGEE. The CDR3 covers 15 residues. The CDR3: CASSQGLVDTGELFF. In DNA, the CDR3 is TGTGCCAGCAGCCAGGGACTCGTTGACACCGGGGAGCTGTTTTTT.

The rearrangement joins TRBV6-6 to TRBJ1-1; D remains ambiguous. Trimming stripped 2 bases from V and 5 bases from J, with 15 bases between. CDR1 and CDR2 (germline): MNHNY, SVGAGI (reference sequence). The CDR3 is 15 residues long. The DNA for the CDR3 is TGTGCCAGCAGTTACGGAGGCGTTGCGACAACTGAAGCTTTCTTT. This encodes CASSYGGVATTEAFF.

The V and J genes are TRBV7-9 and TRBJ1-4; D perhaps matches TRBD1 (6 bases). V was trimmed by 1 base and J by 12 bases, leaving 12 bases between them. CDR3 size: 13 residues. Germline CDR1 and CDR2: SEHNR and FQNEAQ (reference sequence). This CDR3 reads CASSLEAPGELFF. CDR3 coding DNA: TGTGCCAGCAGCTTAGAAGCTCCAGGGGAACTGTTTTTT.

The rearrangement joins TRBV2 to TRBJ1-1; D ambiguous. Germline CDR1 SNHLY, CDR2 FYNNEI. The CDR3 runs 13 residues. Trimming removed 8 bases at V and 3 bases at J, with 13 bases between. CDR3 sequence (DNA): TGTGCCAGCGAGAGGGAAAGTGACACTGAAGCTTTCTTT. It translates to CASERESDTEAFF.

This clone was recorded only once. The chain joins TRBV21-1 to TRBJ1-5; the tabulated D call, TRBD1, remains unverified against the DNA. TRBV21-1 is given as a pseudogene. CDR3 size: 15 residues. This CDR3 is CASSKRGQGGQPQHF. The CDR3 DNA follows: TGTGCCAGCAGCAAAAGGGGACAGGGGGGTCAGCCCCAGCATTTT.

The table lists this clone with a few counts. V gene TRBV3-1 (or the pseudogene TRBV3-2) combines with J gene TRBJ1-2; TRBD1 matches at 8 bases. After removal of 4 bases from V and 4 bases from J, the junction contained 8 bases not matched to a gene. This CDR3 contains 15 residues. Germline V gene lookup returns CDR1 LGHDT and CDR2 YNNKEL (reference sequence). The CDR3 region is CASSPQGARGYGYTF. DNA of the CDR3: TGTGCCAGCAGCCCTCAGGGGGCTCGCGGCTATGGCTACACCTTC.

The CDR3 sequence: CASSEQGPYNEQFF. The CDR3, as DNA: TGTGCCAGCAGTGAACAGGGTCCCTACAATGAGCAGTTCTTC. V usage is TRBV2 and J usage is TRBJ2-1; a weak D match, TRBD1 (5 bases). Germline V gene lookup returns CDR1 SNHLY and CDR2 FYNNEI. V lost 2 bases, J lost 2 bases, and 7 bases lay in between. This CDR3 is 14 amino acids long. The variable domain in full, completed from reference TRBV2 and TRBJ2-1, reads EPEVTQTPSHQVTQMGQEVILRCVPISNHLYFYWYRQILGQKVEFLVSFYNNEISEKSEIFDDQFSVERPDGSNFTLKIRSTKLEDSAMYFCASSEQGPYNEQFFGPGTRLTVL.

The J gene is TRBJ2-2, the V gene TRBV7-3; unclear D gene. V lost 3 bases, J lost 1 base, and 6 bases lay in between. The CDR3 has 14 residues. Germline assignment: CDR1 SGHTA and CDR2 FQGTGA. The CDR3: CASSLSLNTGELFF. CDR3 nucleotide sequence: TGTGCCAGCAGCTTGTCCCTGAACACCGGGGAGCTGTTTTTT.

The chain is built from TRBV5-4 and TRBJ2-1; D not resolved. This CDR3 has 11 amino acids. Trimming left V 2 bases short and J 8 bases short, with 5 bases between. Germline assignment: CDR1 SGHNT and CDR2 YYREEE (reference sequence). CDR3 sequence reads: CASSFVDEQFF. The CDR3 DNA reads TGTGCCAGCAGCTTCGTAGATGAGCAGTTCTTC. The complete variable domain, with remaining parts taken from reference TRBV5-4 and TRBJ2-1, reads ETGVTQSPTHLIKTRGQQVTLRCSSQSGHNTVSWYQQALGQGPQFIFQYYREEENGRGNFPPRFSGLQFPNYSSELNVNALELDDSALYLCASSFVDEQFFGPGTRLTVL.

V and J are TRBV10-3 and TRBJ1-5; a possible D gene is TRBD1 (5 bases). V was pared by 1 base and J by 2 bases, with 9 bases between. CDR3 length: 15 residues. Germline V CDR1 and CDR2: ENHRY, SYGVKD. The chain's CDR3 is CAISEWGAGNQPQHF. In nucleotides, the CDR3 is TGTGCCATCAGTGAGTGGGGCGCCGGCAATCAGCCCCAGCATTTT.

The rearrangement links TRBV3-1 (or the pseudogene TRBV3-2) to TRBJ2-1; D perhaps matches TRBD2 (6 bases). The V end lost 4 bases, the J end lost 8 bases, and 18 bases lay between the germline ends. The CDR3 is 15 residues long. Germline CDR1 and CDR2: LGHDT and YNNKEL (reference sequence). CDR3 protein: CASSPTSGGTDEQFF. In DNA form, the CDR3 reads TGTGCCAGCAGCCCTACTAGTGGGGGGACGGATGAGCAGTTCTTC.

V and J are TRBV9 and TRBJ2-3; tentatively, D is TRBD2 (6 bases). Germline CDR1 reads SGDLS; CDR2 reads YYNGEE. The CDR3 is made up of 16 amino acids. The V and J ends lost 2 bases and 4 bases respectively, with 17 bases between them. CDR3 protein: CASSVSPGGTPDTQYF. DNA of the CDR3: TGTGCCAGCAGCGTCTCCCCGGGCGGGACCCCAGATACGCAGTATTTT.

This clone was seen once. V and J are TRBV7-9 and TRBJ2-3; TRBD1 is a possible D gene (6 bases). V was pared by 5 bases and J by 4 bases, with 19 bases between. This CDR3 comprises 16 residues. CDR1 is SEHNR and CDR2 is FQNEAQ in the germline V gene (reference sequence). The DNA of the CDR3 is TGTGCCAGCAGCGCCGGGACACACCTTCCGGCAGATACGCAGTATTTT. Its protein product is CASSAGTHLPADTQYF.

This chain connects TRBV9 to TRBJ1-1; tentative D call: TRBD1 (6 bases). Germline CDR1 reads SGDLS; CDR2 reads YYNGEE. The V gene lost 1 base and the J gene lost 0 bases, with 16 bases spanning the gap. The CDR3 is 17 residues long. Written as DNA, the CDR3 is TGTGCCAGCAGCGTAATTGACAGGCCGGGAATGAACACTGAAGCTTTCTTT. This gives the protein CASSVIDRPGMNTEAFF.

The chain employs TRBV30 and TRBJ2-7, with 9 bases matching TRBD1. This CDR3 region has 14 residues. Germline-derived CDR1 and CDR2 are GTSNPN and SVGIG (reference sequence). J lost 7 bases, V lost 7 bases, and 14 bases had no gene match. In nucleotides, the CDR3 is TGTGCCTCCGTAATGGACAGGGGTTTTGGAGAGCAGTACTTC. Encoded protein: CASVMDRGFGEQYF.

The table lists this clone with a count of one. The chain recombines TRBV2 with TRBJ1-3; D unclear. CDR1 and CDR2 from the germline V gene are SNHLY and FYNNEI. The CDR3 loop spans 13 amino acids. Between the trimmed V and J ends, which lost 6 bases and 11 bases, there was a span of 17 bases. The CDR3 reads CASRGPLEEAIYF. CDR3 DNA sequence: TGTGCCAGCAGAGGACCGCTGGAGGAAGCCATATATTTT.

This chain links TRBV5-5 with TRBJ2-5; 9 bases agree with TRBD1. This CDR3 has 14 amino acids. V was pared by 2 bases and J by 4 bases, with 3 bases of the junction left unmatched. Germline values: CDR1 SGHKS, CDR2 YYEKEE (reference sequence). The CDR3 sequence: CASSLTGGGETQYF. The CDR3 DNA follows: TGTGCCAGCAGCTTAACAGGGGGCGGAGAGACCCAGTACTTC.

The CDR3 nucleotides are TGTGCCAGTAGTATATTCAGCGGCTCTGGAAACACCATATATTTT. It specifies CASSIFSGSGNTIYF. This chain joins TRBV19 and TRBJ1-3; D gene unclear. The CDR3 has 15 amino acids. Germline loops: CDR1 LNHDA, CDR2 SQIVND (reference sequence). The V and J ends lost 2 bases and 0 bases respectively, with 8 bases between them.

The genes are TRBV9 and TRBJ1-6; TRBD1 matches at 7 bases. From germline, CDR1 is SGDLS and CDR2 YYNGEE. The J segment lost 7 bases and the V segment lost 2 bases, leaving 6 bases of the junction unmatched. The CDR3 spans 15 residues. The CDR3 is CASSVGGQTNSPLHF. DNA for the CDR3: TGTGCCAGCAGCGTTGGGGGACAGACGAATTCACCCCTCCACTTT.

Many counts were recorded for this clone. The rearrangement uses TRBV3-1 (or the pseudogene TRBV3-2) and TRBJ2-7; D is perhaps TRBD2 (5 bases). The ends were cut back, 3 bases at V and 2 bases at J, with 11 bases in the middle. Per germline, CDR1 LGHDT and CDR2 YNNKEL (reference sequence). There are 14 residues in the CDR3. The CDR3 DNA is TGTGCCAGCAGCCAGTACAGCGGCACCTACGAGCAGTACTTC. It yields the protein CASSQYSGTYEQYF.

The V call is TRBV3-1 (or the pseudogene TRBV3-2), the J call TRBJ1-2; D not resolved. The V end lost 1 base, the J end lost 6 bases, and 9 bases lay between the germline ends. From germline, CDR1 is LGHDT and CDR2 YNNKEL (reference sequence). CDR3 length: 13 amino acids. The CDR3 DNA reads as TGTGCCAGCAGCCAAGCTCCGGTCGATGGCTACACCTTC. Encoded protein: CASSQAPVDGYTF.

This chain links TRBV28 with TRBJ1-2; 7 nucleotides agree with TRBD1. The CDR3 covers 13 residues. V gave up 5 bases and J gave up 7 bases; unmatched junction bases: 7. Germline-derived CDR1 and CDR2 are MDHEN and SYDVKM. The CDR3 is CASSRGGGSGYTF. DNA for the CDR3: TGTGCCAGCAGTAGAGGGGGCGGAAGTGGCTACACCTTC.

V usage is TRBV19 and J usage is TRBJ1-2; TRBD1 might be the D (5 bases). Germline values: CDR1 LNHDA, CDR2 SQIVND (reference sequence). The CDR3 is 14 amino acids. Trimming pared 3 bases from V and 2 bases from J, leaving 10 bases between. CDR3 sequence reads: CASSIPGGNYGYTF. For the CDR3, the DNA is TGTGCCAGTAGTATCCCGGGGGGGAACTATGGCTACACCTTC.

This chain connects TRBV19 to TRBJ1-5; 8 bases are shared with TRBD1. The J segment lost 3 bases and the V segment lost 6 bases, leaving 7 bases of the junction unmatched. The germline gives CDR1 LNHDA, CDR2 SQIVND (reference sequence). The CDR3 is 15 residues long. The CDR3 bases are TGTGCCAGTAGAAGTCAGGGGGCAAACAATCAGCCCCAGCATTTT. Translation: CASRSQGANNQPQHF. Drawing the rest from reference TRBV19 and TRBJ1-5, the complete variable domain is DGGITQSPKYLFRKEGQNVTLSCEQNLNHDAMYWYRQDPGQGLRLIYYSQIVNDFQKGDIAEGYSVSREKKESFPLTVTSAQKNPTAFYLCASRSQGANNQPQHFGDGTRLSIL.

The genes are TRBV27 and TRBJ1-1; 8 positions match TRBD1. Looked up from germline, CDR1 is MNHEY and CDR2 is SMNVEV (reference sequence). This CDR3 contains 15 residues. The V gene end was trimmed by 5 bases and the J gene end by 1 base; junction bases not matched to a gene: 6. The CDR3 nucleotides read TGTGCCAGCAGTCCAGGGGGCGCTTGGAACACTGAAGCTTTCTTT. It specifies CASSPGGAWNTEAFF.

This rearrangement joins TRBV18 to TRBJ2-1; maybe TRBD1 (5 bases). The germline V gene has CDR1 KGHSH and CDR2 LQKENI. The CDR3 runs to 13 residues. Between the trimmed V and J ends, which lost 5 bases and 7 bases, there was a span of 12 bases. CDR3 in DNA: TGTGCCAGCTCAACACAAGGGGTAAATGAGCAGTTCTTC. Encoded protein: CASSTQGVNEQFF. The full variable domain, in which reference TRBV18 and TRBJ2-1 provide the parts outside the CDR3, is NAGVMQNPRHLVRRRGQEARLRCSPMKGHSHVYWYRQLPEEGLKFMVYLQKENIIDESGMPKERFSAEFPKEGPSILRIQQVVRGDSAAYFCASSTQGVNEQFFGPGTRLTVL.

The chain employs TRBV24-1 and TRBJ2-1, with TRBD1 identical over 9 bases. CDR3 length: 17 amino acids. The germline gives CDR1 KGHDR, CDR2 SFDVKD. J lost 3 bases, V lost 4 bases, and 9 bases had no gene match. The CDR3 DNA sequence: TGTGCCACCAGTGAAGCGGGGACAGGGCTTTTCTACAATGAGCAGTTCTTC. This sequence encodes CATSEAGTGLFYNEQFF.